This paragraph covers one T cell receptor beta chain sequence. Its antigen remains unknown. The record originates from a study of long-term antiretroviral therapy in people with HIV. This CDR3 contains 14 residues. The germline gives CDR1 SGHTA, CDR2 FQGNSA. Losses at the gene ends were 7 bases for V and 1 base for J; bases not matched to a gene: 5. Participants with HIV, all of them, were treated in the United States. Study findings and constraints: HIV repertoires covered narrower CDR3 length ranges than controls did.

Survey-level immunoSEQ v3.0 assays were run. Clones were read by immunoSEQ multiplex PCR, and TCRdb kept only the in-frame ones, dropping some. Seen here are 45,000 or so clones, over 90% observed once, and the top ten hold around 3%. The V gene is TRBV7-2, the J gene TRBJ1-1, with 8 bases fitting TRBD1. This clonotype was obtained from a woman aged 50 to 60 with HIV. The source material was unsorted PBMCs, sampled 3.7 years after starting antiretroviral therapy. This CDR3 reads CASKSDRENTEAFF. The CDR3 nucleotides read TGTGCCAGCAAATCGGACAGGGAGAACACTGAAGCTTTCTTT.